This TCR beta chain was found in a study of CD8+ T cells in alopecia areata. Once RNA had been extracted, it was reverse transcribed into cDNA to act as the sequencing template. Sequencing used immunoSEQ multiplex PCR; TCRdb keeps in-frame clones, though not all of them. The sample gives 90,000 to 150,000 clones, about half of which show up once; about 0.5% is in the top ten. Regarding treatment: oral pan-JAK inhibitor, 5-10 mg twice daily. In germline, CDR1 is DFQATT, CDR2 SNEGSKA (reference sequence). This CDR3 spans 10 amino acids. Remarks on this clone: The antigen is unknown. One end of the junction fails to match germline, which may point to a read error. Other DNA sequences in this sample translate to the same CDR3.

Study-wide findings and caveats: Higher clonality and more expanded CD8+ clones appeared in lesional than normal scalp. Tofacitinib produced a significant decrease in scalp clonality and in expanded CD8+ clones among the top 100.

This material consisted of CD4+ T cells sorted from blood, taken at week 4, from a patient treated with tofacitinib. This clonotype was sampled from a human donor with alopecia areata. J is TRBJ2-5 and V is TRBV20-1; D call uncertain. The CDR3 spells CSARDETQYF. The CDR3 nucleotides are TGCAGTGCTCGAGACGAGACCCAGTACTTC.